One sample yielded the 18 T cell receptor beta chains listed below, sequenced in a study of Ad26.COV2.S vaccination and SARS-CoV-2 variants. Sequencing was performed with immunoSEQ multiplex PCR; in TCRdb, only in-frame clones are kept and a portion is missing. The top ten clones hold approximately 1.5% of a sample with about 680,000 clones, more than 80% of them seen once. The treatment is: about 20 received Ad26.COV2.S at low or high dose, single or two shots; 5 received placebo; per-sample allocation not given. Sampling took place 63 days after the first vaccine or placebo injection. The source was peripheral blood, collected in a trial of Ad26.COV2.S vaccine versus placebo. These receptors all come from a person between 18 and 60 years old who received the Ad26.COV2.S COVID-19 vaccine or a placebo.

This sequence joins TRBV6-2 or TRBV6-3 and TRBJ2-7, with D perhaps matching TRBD1 or TRBD2 (5 bases each). CDR1 is MNHEY, CDR2 SVGEGT, per germline. This CDR3 is 13 amino acids long. Deletions cut 6 bases from V and 7 bases from J, with 16 bases between. CDR3 amino acids: CASSWDPGGEQYF. CDR3 sequence (DNA): TGTGCCAGCAGCTGGGACCCAGGCGGAGAGCAGTACTTC.

This chain joins TRBV4-2 and TRBJ1-1, with TRBD1 as a possible D gene (6 bases). V was shortened by 3 bases and J by 5 bases, with 22 bases between the two germline ends. Per germline, CDR1 LGHNA and CDR2 YNFKEQ. The CDR3 loop spans 17 amino acids. DNA for the CDR3: TGTGCCAGCAGCCAGTCGGAGACCCACAGGGAGGGGACTGAAGCTTTCTTT. This sequence encodes CASSQSETHREGTEAFF.

The gene calls are TRBV11-2 and TRBJ2-1; TRBD2 matches at 10 bases. The trim removed 5 bases at V and 12 bases at J, leaving 4 bases unmatched. The CDR3 totals 12 residues. CDR1 SGHAT and CDR2 FQNNGV come from the germline V gene. CDR3 in amino acids: CASSVAGGGQFF. The CDR3 region has the DNA TGTGCCAGCAGCGTAGCGGGAGGTGGGCAGTTCTTC.

The gene calls are TRBV7-8 and TRBJ2-5, with TRBD2 matching 10 bases. The CDR3 is 15 amino acids. Germline V lookup: CDR1 SGHVS, CDR2 FQNEAQ. V dropped 2 bases and J dropped 5; count of bases not matched to a gene: 5. The CDR3 bases are TGTGCCAGCAGCTTAACGAGCGGGAGGGTTGAGACCCAGTACTTC. It codes for CASSLTSGRVETQYF.

This rearrangement joins TRBV5-1 to TRBJ1-5; D remains unclear. V lost 5 bases and J lost 3, with 9 bases in between. Germline CDR1 is SGHRS and CDR2 is YFSETQ. The CDR3 spans 13 residues. CDR3 in DNA: TGCGCCAGCAGTCCCCGTCCCAATCAGCCCCAGCATTTT. Translating gives CASSPRPNQPQHF. Filled out from reference TRBV5-1 and TRBJ1-5, the complete variable domain reads KAGVTQTPRYLIKTRGQQVTLSCSPISGHRSVSWYQQTPGQGLQFLFEYFSETQRNKGNFPGRFSGRQFSNSRSEMNVSTLELGDSALYLCASSPRPNQPQHFGDGTRLSIL.

CDR3 region: CASSLETSVAGNTIYF. The DNA for the CDR3 is TGTGCCAGCAGCTTAGAGACGAGTGTTGCTGGAAACACCATATATTTT. The chain links TRBV7-6 to TRBJ1-3; D call uncertain. Trimming removed 1 base from V and 2 bases from J, with 12 bases in between. This CDR3 has 16 residues. CDR1 and CDR2 (germline): SGHVS, FNYEAQ.

This sequence joins TRBV9 and TRBJ2-1; no reliable D call. Germline values: CDR1 SGDLS, CDR2 YYNGEE. The germline V and J ends were trimmed by 0 bases and 9 bases, with 7 bases remaining between them. The CDR3 totals 12 residues. This chain's CDR3 is CASSVAASEQFF. CDR3 coding DNA: TGTGCCAGCAGCGTAGCGGCCTCTGAGCAGTTCTTC.

This chain uses TRBV11-3 with TRBJ2-2, with 9 positions matching TRBD2. The J segment lost 0 bases and the V segment lost 5 bases, leaving 4 bases of the junction unmatched. Germline lookup yields CDR1 SGHNT and CDR2 YENEEA. The CDR3 loop spans 16 amino acids. CDR3 nucleotides: TGTGCCAGCAGCCCTAGCGGGGCGCCGAACACCGGGGAGCTGTTTTTT. Protein product: CASSPSGAPNTGELFF.

The rearrangement uses TRBV24-1 and TRBJ2-1; no clear D gene. V lost 9 bases to trimming and J lost 4 bases, with 9 bases between them. Germline CDR1 and CDR2: KGHDR and SFDVKD. The CDR3 is made up of 12 amino acids. The CDR3 DNA is TGTGCCACCTCGTCTGGTTACAATGAGCAGTTCTTC. Its translation is CATSSGYNEQFF.

The chain recombines TRBV3-1 (or the pseudogene TRBV3-2) with TRBJ1-1; D gene unclear. The CDR3 loop spans 15 amino acids. V shed 1 base and J shed 0 bases, with 9 bases lying between them. CDR1 LGHDT and CDR2 YNNKEL come from the germline V gene (reference sequence). The CDR3, as DNA: TGTGCCAGCAGCCAAGGTGCTCGGATGAACACTGAAGCTTTCTTT. It yields the protein CASSQGARMNTEAFF.

The chain joins TRBV12-3 or TRBV12-4 to TRBJ2-5; D uncertain. V lost 5 bases and J lost 0, with 7 bases in between. The CDR3 is 13 amino acids. For the CDR3, the DNA is TGTGCCAGCAGTCCAGACAACCAAGAGACCCAGTACTTC. This encodes CASSPDNQETQYF.

V and J are TRBV4-1 and TRBJ1-5; D unclear. The length of the CDR3 is 16 residues. V lost 0 bases and J lost 3, with 12 bases in between. CDR1 and CDR2 (germline): MGHRA, YSYEKL. The CDR3 sequence: CASSQDRVRNNQPQHF. Here the CDR3 DNA reads TGCGCCAGCAGCCAAGATCGAGTCAGAAACAATCAGCCCCAGCATTTT.

As to this clone: The sample holds other DNA sequences that translate to the same CDR3. The rearrangement links TRBV27 to TRBJ2-3; D remains ambiguous. Trimming removed 3 bases at V and 1 base at J, with 5 bases between. The germline V gene encodes CDR1 MNHEY and CDR2 SMNVEV (reference sequence). The CDR3 spans 13 residues. CDR3 region: CASSFKGTDTQYF. For the CDR3, the DNA is TGTGCCAGCAGTTTCAAAGGCACAGATACGCAGTATTTT.

This chain uses TRBV6-5 with TRBJ2-7, with TRBD2 identical over 8 bases. J gave up 2 bases and V 8 bases, and 8 bases lay outside the gene matches. The CDR3 runs 14 residues. Per germline, CDR1 MNHEY and CDR2 SVGAGI. CDR3 coding DNA: TGTGCCAGCGGCAGGCAGCGGGGGACCTACGAGCAGTACTTC. It encodes CASGRQRGTYEQYF.

The chain couples TRBV5-1 to TRBJ2-7; no reliable D call. CDR3 length: 13 residues. From germline, CDR1 is SGHRS and CDR2 YFSETQ. Trimming took 0 bases from V and 4 from J, leaving 8 bases between them. The CDR3: CASSLDPAYEQYF. The CDR3 region has the DNA TGCGCCAGCAGCTTGGATCCCGCTTACGAGCAGTACTTC.

The chain carries TRBV5-1 and TRBJ2-1; tentatively, D is TRBD2 (7 bases). This CDR3 has 15 amino acids. The V gene lost 0 bases and the J gene lost 4 bases, with 11 bases spanning the gap. From germline, CDR1 is SGHRS and CDR2 YFSETQ. CDR3 sequence (DNA): TGCGCCAGCAGCTTGGCGGGGGGCGAGTACAATGAGCAGTTCTTC. This translates into CASSLAGGEYNEQFF.

V gene TRBV15 combines with J gene TRBJ2-2; D is perhaps TRBD2 (5 bases). Trimming stripped 1 base from V and 1 base from J, with 16 bases between. The CDR3 is 18 amino acids. Germline V lookup: CDR1 LNHNV, CDR2 YYDKDF (reference sequence). CDR3 nucleotide sequence: TGTGCCACCAGCAGAGCCCCGCCGGGATACCTGAACACCGGGGAGCTGTTTTTT. This codes for CATSRAPPGYLNTGELFF.

The V gene is TRBV9, the J gene TRBJ2-5; 10 bases match TRBD1. The trim removed 0 bases at V and 4 bases at J, leaving 9 bases unmatched. The germline V gene has CDR1 SGDLS and CDR2 YYNGEE. The CDR3 contains 17 residues. CDR3 bases: TGTGCCAGCAGCGTAGGGGAGACAGGGGGCTTTGGAGAGACCCAGTACTTC. The encoded protein is CASSVGETGGFGETQYF.